The next 21 T cell receptor beta chains were all read from a single sample in a study of CD8+CD57+ T cells in acquired aplastic anemia. The patients chosen for sequencing had shown expansion of CD8+CD57+ cells (detected by flow cytometry). Investigators profiled TCR beta VDJ and CDR3 from genomic DNA template. TCRdb re-derived calls from the reads in MiXCR, one entry per CDR3 protein. The sample has around 180,000 distinct CDR3 sequences; about 44% are singletons. Sequenced sample: sorted CD4+, CD8+, or CD8+CD57+ T cells (not recorded which) from PBMCs. Source of these receptors: a human donor with aplastic anemia.

This clonotype was detected ten times or more. The V and J genes are TRBV20-1 and TRBJ2-3; 10 bases line up with TRBD2. Germline-derived CDR1 and CDR2 are DFQATT and SNEGSKA (reference sequence). CDR3 size: 16 residues. V shed 0 bases and J 4 bases; nucleotides not matched to a gene: 7. The CDR3 region is CSARDGAGGPPDTQYF. The CDR3 nucleotides are TGCAGTGCTAGAGATGGAGCGGGGGGGCCGCCAGATACGCAGTATTTT.

In this sample, this clonotype turned up many times. In nucleotides, the CDR3 is TGTGCCAGCAGCCCCGACGGAGCGGGGGGCCGCTCCCAGTACTTC. Its protein product is CASSPDGAGGRSQYF. The chain uses TRBV5-6 and TRBJ2-5, with 9 nucleotides matching TRBD2. Trimming cost V 4 bases and J 9 bases; bases outside gene matches: 13. This CDR3 region has 15 residues. Germline V gives CDR1 SGHDT, CDR2 YYEEEE.

The chain links TRBV12-3 or TRBV12-4 to TRBJ1-6, with D hard to call. The CDR3 sequence is 15 residues long. V dropped 5 bases and J dropped 5 bases, with 13 bases sitting between them. Written as DNA, the CDR3 is TGTGCCAGCAGTACTGGACGGTATAATAATTCACCCCTCCACTTT. It translates to CASSTGRYNNSPLHF.

This clonotype was picked up many times. This chain joins TRBV6-5 and TRBJ2-7; D not certain. Germline V gene sequence: CDR1 MNHEY, CDR2 SVGAGI. The CDR3 is made up of 11 amino acids. Trimming cost V 2 bases and J 7 bases, with 6 bases left between them. The CDR3 bases are TGTGCCAGCAGTTACGTGGGGGAGCAGTACTTC. Translating it yields CASSYVGEQYF.

CDR3 residues: CASSLRTSGIGYEQYF. The CDR3, as DNA: TGCGCCAGCAGCCTTAGGACTAGCGGGATTGGATACGAGCAGTACTTC. The gene calls are TRBV4-1 and TRBJ2-7; TRBD2 matches at 12 bases. The length of the CDR3 is 16 residues. V dropped 4 bases and J dropped 4; count of bases not matched to a gene: 8. Per the germline V gene, CDR1 is MGHRA and CDR2 is YSYEKL.

This clonotype has ten or more counts. V usage is TRBV15 and J usage is TRBJ2-6; 7 nucleotides agree with TRBD1. CDR3 length: 15 amino acids. Germline CDR1 reads LNHNV; CDR2 reads YYDKDF (reference sequence). Unmatched junction bases numbered 3, after V lost 3 bases and J lost 4 bases. CDR3 coding DNA: TGTGCCACCAGCAGGACAGGGTACGGGGCCAACGTCCTGACTTTC. It specifies CATSRTGYGANVLTF.

The V and J genes are TRBV19 and TRBJ2-7; either TRBD1 or TRBD2 may fit D (5 bases each). CDR1 and CDR2 (germline): LNHDA, SQIVND (reference sequence). The CDR3 consists of 14 residues. V was clipped by 10 bases and J by 2 bases, with 18 bases between them. The DNA for the CDR3 is TGTGCCACTAAGGGCCGGGACCCTCCCTACGAGCAGTACTTC. Its translation is CATKGRDPPYEQYF.

The CDR3 sequence is CATSRDPRSDGAQYF. The DNA of the CDR3 is TGTGCCACCAGCAGAGACCCCCGGTCGGACGGGGCCCAGTACTTC. The chain combines TRBV15 with TRBJ2-5; TRBD2 might be the D (5 bases). Germline V gene lookup returns CDR1 LNHNV and CDR2 YYDKDF (reference sequence). Trimming removed 0 bases from V and 9 bases from J, with 17 bases in between. The CDR3 loop spans 15 amino acids.

The V gene is TRBV7-3, the J gene TRBJ2-7, with D unresolved. The CDR3 extends over 13 amino acids. V lost 2 bases, J lost 2 bases, and 7 bases lay in between. Germline CDR1 SGHTA, CDR2 FQGTGA. CDR3 in amino acids: CASSLATPYEQYF. The DNA of the CDR3 is TGTGCCAGCAGCTTAGCGACCCCCTACGAGCAGTACTTC.

J is TRBJ2-2 and V is TRBV5-1, with 7 bases identical to TRBD2. The CDR3 is 15 amino acids. Germline V CDR1 and CDR2: SGHRS, YFSETQ. The ends lost 0 bases at V and 6 bases at J; junction bases unmatched: 5. CDR3 loop: CASSLVRGDAGELFF. The DNA of the CDR3 is TGCGCCAGCAGCTTGGTCCGGGGGGATGCCGGGGAGCTGTTTTTT.

CDR3 coding DNA: TGTGCCAGCAGCGTCCAAGGGGGGGCCGCTGAGCAGTTCTTC. Translation: CASSVQGGAAEQFF. V and J are TRBV9 and TRBJ2-1; a weak D match, TRBD2 (7 bases). Germline V CDR1 and CDR2: SGDLS, YYNGEE. The CDR3 is made up of 14 amino acids. V lost 2 bases and J lost 9, with 15 bases in between.

This chain connects TRBV25-1 to TRBJ2-1; 7 bases agree with TRBD1. With 4 bases clipped from V and 4 bases from J, the junction kept 4 bases outside the gene matches. Germline lookup yields CDR1 MGHDK and CDR2 SYGVNS. The CDR3 extends over 14 amino acids. The CDR3 nucleotides read TGTGCCAGCAGTGCCCCGGGACAGTACAATGAGCAGTTCTTC. As protein: CASSAPGQYNEQFF.

This clonotype was seen ten or more times. A single base separates this from a much larger clone, so it may be a read error. The chain links TRBV2 to TRBJ2-3, with no clear D. Germline V gene sequence: CDR1 SNHLY, CDR2 FYNNEI. The CDR3 contains 15 residues. CDR3: CASRSEPYRTDAQYF. CDR3 sequence (DNA): TGTGCCAGCAGAAGCGAACCGTACCGCACAGATGCGCAGTATTTT.

Points on this clonotype: A much larger clone is a single base away; this may be a read error. The chain combines TRBV12-3 or TRBV12-4 with TRBJ1-1; D unclear. CDR3 size: 10 residues. CDR3 nucleotides: TGTGCCAGCATGAACTCTGAAGCTTTCTTT. Translating it yields CASMNSEAFF.

V is TRBV5-6 and J is TRBJ1-2; D might be TRBD1 (5 bases). Germline CDR1 and CDR2: SGHDT and YYEEEE. There are 15 residues in the CDR3. V lost 6 bases, J lost 4 bases, and 19 bases lay in between. CDR3 coding DNA: TGTGCCAGCACCTTTGAGCAGGGAGAGCGCTATGGCTACACCTTC. Translated: CASTFEQGERYGYTF. The full variable domain, in which reference TRBV5-6 and TRBJ1-2 provide the parts outside the CDR3, is DAGVTQSPTHLIKTRGQQVTLRCSPKSGHDTVSWYQQALGQGPQFIFQYYEEEERQRGNFPDRFSGHQFPNYSSELNVNALLLGDSALYLCASTFEQGERYGYTFGSGTRLTVV.

This chain uses TRBV6-1 with TRBJ2-5, with D possibly TRBD1 on 6 matching bases. CDR1 is MNHNS and CDR2 is SASEGT in the germline V gene. The CDR3 has 15 amino acids. The ends were cut back, 6 bases at V and 4 bases at J, with 18 bases in the middle. In DNA, the CDR3 is TGTGCCAGCAGCCCCGGGACAAGAGATCGAGAGACCCAGTACTTC. This gives the protein CASSPGTRDRETQYF.

This clonotype has ten or more counts. This sequence joins TRBV6-5 and TRBJ1-6; D is undetermined. The CDR3 contains 13 residues. Germline CDR1 MNHEY, CDR2 SVGAGI. Trimming took 0 bases from V and 12 from J, leaving 9 bases between them. CDR3 nucleotide sequence: TGTGCCAGCAGTTACTCGACGGGCCGACCCCTCCACTTT. Its protein is CASSYSTGRPLHF.

This clonotype has at least ten counts. The rearrangement joins TRBV19 to TRBJ2-1, with D maybe TRBD1 (5 bases). Germline-derived CDR1 and CDR2 are LNHDA and SQIVND (reference sequence). The V and J ends lost 0 bases and 3 bases respectively, with 6 bases between them. The length of the CDR3 is 14 residues. CDR3 nucleotides: TGTGCCAGTAGTATAGAGGGGCGCTACAATGAGCAGTTCTTC. This sequence encodes CASSIEGRYNEQFF.

This clonotype was seen only a few times. Here the CDR3 reads CASSLTKGSNTGELFF. For the CDR3, the DNA is TGTGCCAGCAGTTTAACGAAGGGATCGAACACCGGGGAGCTGTTTTTT. The rearrangement links TRBV28 to TRBJ2-2; D not resolved. Germline CDR1 MDHEN, CDR2 SYDVKM. V lost 2 bases, J lost 0 bases, and 10 bases lay in between. The CDR3 totals 16 residues.

The chain employs TRBV11-1 and TRBJ2-7; D may be TRBD1 (6 bases). The V gene lost 5 bases and the J gene lost 2 bases, with 19 bases spanning the gap. Germline V gene data show CDR1 as SGHAT and CDR2 as FQDESV (reference sequence). This CDR3 is built from 16 residues. CDR3 residues: CASSVQQGHPTYEQYF. The CDR3, as DNA: TGTGCCAGCAGCGTTCAACAGGGACACCCCACCTACGAGCAGTACTTC. Drawing the rest from reference TRBV11-1 and TRBJ2-7, the complete variable domain is EAEVAQSPRYKITEKSQAVAFWCDPISGHATLYWYRQILGQGPELLVQFQDESVVDDSQLPKDRFSAERLKGVDSTLKIQPAELGDSAMYLCASSVQQGHPTYEQYFGPGTRLTVT.

As concerns this clonotype: A much larger clone is a single base away; this may be a read error. The chain couples TRBV5-5 to TRBJ1-4; TRBD1 matches 7 bases. Germline V gives CDR1 SGHKS, CDR2 YYEKEE (reference sequence). The CDR3 consists of 14 residues. CDR3: CASSSGTVNEELFF. CDR3 DNA: TGTGCCAGCAGCTCCGGGACAGTTAATGAAGAACTGTTTTTT.